What follows are 17 T cell receptor beta chains derived from one specimen sequenced in a study of cytomegalovirus exposure and HLA in healthy donors. Primers: 60 Vbeta forward and 13 Jbeta reverse. Profiling relied on immunoSEQ multiplex PCR, and the TCRdb table lists in-frame clones only, not all of them. The sample records 100,000 to 150,000 clones, around four fifths being singletons. The sequencing input was PBMCs. These receptors were obtained from a woman aged 35 to 49 in good health and CMV-seropositive.

The CDR3 DNA is TGTGCCAGCAGCTTAGACGGTCCCGATTACGAGCAGTACTTC. Its translation is CASSLDGPDYEQYF. The gene calls are TRBV7-6 and TRBJ2-7; D is uncertain. V lost 1 base to trimming and J lost 4 bases, with 11 bases between them. CDR1 and CDR2 from the germline V gene are SGHVS and FNYEAQ. The CDR3 has 14 amino acids.

The chain carries TRBV7-2 and TRBJ2-1, with 15 bases fitting TRBD2. The CDR3 length is 19 residues. V dropped 6 bases and J dropped 0; count of bases not matched to a gene: 9. Germline V gene lookup returns CDR1 SGHTA and CDR2 FQGNSA. CDR3 in amino acids: CASRPYGTSGRSSYNEQFF. The CDR3 bases are TGTGCCAGCAGGCCATACGGGACTAGCGGGAGGAGCTCCTACAATGAGCAGTTCTTC.

The chain uses TRBV6-1 and TRBJ2-3; TRBD2 aligns across 8 bases. Trimming cost V 4 bases and J 1 base; bases outside gene matches: 4. The germline CDR1 and CDR2 sequences are MNHNS and SASEGT. This CDR3 spans 15 amino acids. The CDR3 region is CASSASTSGTDTQYF. CDR3 nucleotide sequence: TGTGCCAGCAGTGCTTCGACTAGCGGCACAGATACGCAGTATTTT.

This clone was observed a few times. The rearrangement uses TRBV30 and TRBJ2-3; D ambiguous. V was pared by 7 bases and J by 1 base, with 12 bases between. The V gene's germline CDR1 is GTSNPN and CDR2 SVGIG (reference sequence). The CDR3 runs to 13 residues. CDR3 loop: CAYGFGGTDTQYF. DNA of the CDR3: TGTGCCTACGGTTTCGGAGGCACAGATACGCAGTATTTT.

The J gene is TRBJ2-1, the V gene TRBV5-1, with D possibly TRBD1 on 6 matching bases. This CDR3 spans 16 amino acids. CDR1 SGHRS and CDR2 YFSETQ come from the germline V gene. V lost 4 bases, J lost 3 bases, and 17 bases lay in between. CDR3 sequence reads: CASSPRIRDIYNEQFF. The DNA of the CDR3 is TGCGCCAGCAGCCCCCGGATTAGGGACATCTACAATGAGCAGTTCTTC. The entire variable domain, with the rest obtained from reference TRBV5-1 and TRBJ2-1, is as follows: KAGVTQTPRYLIKTRGQQVTLSCSPISGHRSVSWYQQTPGQGLQFLFEYFSETQRNKGNFPGRFSGRQFSNSRSEMNVSTLELGDSALYLCASSPRIRDIYNEQFFGPGTRLTVL.

The rearrangement joins TRBV29-1 to TRBJ2-3; no clear D. Trimming pared 2 bases from V and 4 bases from J, leaving 7 bases between. The CDR3 spans 12 residues. CDR1 is SQVTM and CDR2 is ANQGSEA in the germline V gene. This CDR3 is CSVESRADTQYF. CDR3 coding DNA: TGCAGCGTTGAAAGTCGAGCAGATACGCAGTATTTT.

The chain couples TRBV4-1 to TRBJ2-7; maybe TRBD1 (5 bases). Looked up from germline, CDR1 is MGHRA and CDR2 is YSYEKL. The CDR3 spans 17 residues. V was cut by 2 bases and J by 3 bases, with 20 bases left in between. The CDR3: CASSQPRSAGYIYEQYF. The CDR3 nucleotides read TGCGCCAGCAGCCAACCCCGAAGTGCAGGGTATATCTACGAGCAGTACTTC.

The genes are TRBV10-2 and TRBJ2-3, with TRBD2 identical over 10 bases. J was trimmed by 4 bases and V by 2 bases; bases with no gene match: 3. CDR3 length: 15 residues. Germline V gene sequence: CDR1 WSHSY, CDR2 SAAADI. The CDR3 loop is CASSELAGVPDTQYF. The CDR3 DNA follows: TGCGCCAGCAGTGAGCTAGCGGGAGTTCCAGATACGCAGTATTTT.

The chain joins TRBV7-3 to TRBJ1-2; no firm D call. The CDR3 spans 13 residues. The germline V and J ends were trimmed by 6 bases and 4 bases, with 12 bases remaining between them. Germline CDR1 and CDR2: SGHTA and FQGTGA. The CDR3 bases are TGTGCCAGCAGTCACCCGGGTCGCTATGGCTACACCTTC. Amino acids: CASSHPGRYGYTF.

The chain combines TRBV19 with TRBJ2-1; 10 bases are shared with TRBD1. This CDR3 comprises 16 residues. The germline V gene has CDR1 LNHDA and CDR2 SQIVND (reference sequence). The J segment lost 5 bases and the V segment lost 3 bases, leaving 7 bases of the junction unmatched. CDR3 bases: TGTGCCAGTAGTATTACCGGGACAGGGGTCCACAATGAGCAGTTCTTC. It is translated as CASSITGTGVHNEQFF.

The chain carries TRBV2 and TRBJ1-1; D is possibly TRBD1 (6 bases). This CDR3 region has 15 residues. V lost 1 base to trimming and J lost 0 bases, with 9 bases between them. Germline lookup yields CDR1 SNHLY and CDR2 FYNNEI. The CDR3 protein is CASSEDRALNTEAFF. The CDR3 DNA is TGTGCCAGCAGTGAAGACAGGGCATTGAACACTGAAGCTTTCTTT.

This rearrangement joins TRBV28 to TRBJ1-2, with 9 bases matching TRBD1. CDR1 is MDHEN and CDR2 is SYDVKM in the germline V gene. There are 14 residues in the CDR3. V shed 6 bases and J 7 bases; nucleotides not matched to a gene: 9. CDR3 bases: TGTGCCAGCAGGGGGACAGGGAACTATGTTGGCTACACCTTC. It encodes CASRGTGNYVGYTF.

The chain couples TRBV18 to TRBJ2-7, with 9 bases matching TRBD1. CDR1 is KGHSH and CDR2 is LQKENI in the germline V gene. There are 15 residues in the CDR3. The V segment lost 3 bases and the J segment 6 bases; nucleotides outside the gene matches: 9. CDR3 nucleotide sequence: TGTGCCAGCTCACCGGGACAGGGCCTTAAGGTCGAGCAGTACTTC. It encodes CASSPGQGLKVEQYF.

The chain is built from TRBV4-2 and TRBJ1-2; 9 nucleotides line up with TRBD1. Germline V gives CDR1 LGHNA, CDR2 YNFKEQ. This CDR3 has 16 residues. Trimming at V came to 3 bases and at J to 2 bases, leaving 7 bases not matched to a gene. The CDR3 protein is CASSHDGGQGNYGYTF. The CDR3 DNA is TGTGCCAGCAGCCATGATGGGGGACAGGGAAACTATGGCTACACCTTC.

About this clone: At one end the junction does not follow the germline gene, possibly because of a read error. This chain's CDR3 is CSSSPFGQGLDTEAFF. CDR3 coding DNA: TGTTCCAGCAGCCCATTCGGACAGGGTTTGGACACTGAAGCTTTCTTT. J is TRBJ1-1 and V is TRBV7-9, with 8 bases aligning to TRBD1. Germline lookup yields CDR1 SEHNR and CDR2 FQNEAQ (reference sequence). The CDR3 loop spans 16 amino acids.

CDR3 sequence reads: CASSPIGQGAKTQYF. The CDR3, as DNA: TGTGCCAGCAGCCCGATTGGACAGGGGGCAAAGACCCAGTACTTC. J is TRBJ2-5 and V is TRBV7-9, with 11 bases fitting TRBD1. Germline CDR1 SEHNR, CDR2 FQNEAQ (reference sequence). The CDR3 is 15 amino acids. The V segment lost 5 bases and the J segment 6 bases; nucleotides outside the gene matches: 8.

The CDR3 DNA is TGTGCCAGCAGTATGTCGGAGGGATACGAGCAGTACTTC. It translates to CASSMSEGYEQYF. V gene TRBV2 combines with J gene TRBJ2-7, with D tentatively TRBD2 (6 bases). The CDR3 covers 13 residues. CDR1 is SNHLY and CDR2 is FYNNEI in the germline V gene. The germline V and J ends were trimmed by 5 bases and 4 bases, with 12 bases remaining between them.